The 18 T cell receptor beta chains below come from one sample, sequenced in a study of OX40 agonist ivuxolimab in advanced cancers. TCRdb keeps only in-frame clones here, not all; method: immunoSEQ multiplex PCR. The sample consists of around 76,000 clones, roughly nine tenths of them appearing once. The input for sequencing was CD4+ or CD8+ T cells sorted from blood, taken in a trial of the OX40 agonist ivuxolimab. These receptors were taken from an adult with an advanced solid tumor such as melanoma, head and neck, liver or kidney cancer.

This clone occurred once. The rearrangement uses TRBV5-1 and TRBJ1-3; tentative D call: TRBD1 (5 bases). Germline loops: CDR1 SGHRS, CDR2 YFSETQ. The V end lost 5 bases, the J end lost 4 bases, and 13 bases lay between the germline ends. This CDR3 is built from 14 residues. CDR3 DNA sequence: TGCGCCAGCAGTTCAGGGTTTCGGGGAAACACCATATATTTT. Amino acids: CASSSGFRGNTIYF.

V and J are TRBV18 and TRBJ2-3; maybe TRBD1 (6 bases). Trimming removed 3 bases from V and 2 bases from J, with 12 bases in between. Germline CDR1 reads KGHSH; CDR2 reads LQKENI. This CDR3 has 15 residues. CDR3 bases: TGTGCCAGCTCACCGCAGGACAGTAACACAGATACGCAGTATTTT. Encoded protein: CASSPQDSNTDTQYF.

This sequence joins TRBV7-9 and TRBJ2-5; 10 nucleotides agree with TRBD2. Germline CDR1 SEHNR, CDR2 FQNEAQ (reference sequence). Trimming removed 8 bases from V and 0 bases from J; junction bases left unmatched: 9. This CDR3 comprises 16 residues. DNA of the CDR3: TGTGCCAGCTCGCCCTTTAGCGGGGGGTACCAAGAGACCCAGTACTTC. As protein: CASSPFSGGYQETQYF.

The chain couples TRBV7-3 to TRBJ2-5; 10 positions match TRBD1. With V trimmed by 2 bases and J by 5 bases, 5 bases remained unmatched. Germline lookup yields CDR1 SGHTA and CDR2 FQGTGA. The CDR3 extends over 15 amino acids. The CDR3 loop reads CASSLGTGAGETQYF. For the CDR3, the DNA is TGTGCCAGCAGCTTAGGGACAGGGGCCGGGGAGACCCAGTACTTC.

The V and J genes are TRBV28 and TRBJ2-7; TRBD2 aligns across 7 bases. The J segment lost 5 bases and the V segment lost 2 bases, leaving 3 bases of the junction unmatched. This CDR3 spans 13 amino acids. From germline, CDR1 is MDHEN and CDR2 SYDVKM. The CDR3 DNA sequence: TGTGCCAGCAGTTTAGGGGGGGGTAACGAGCAGTACTTC. Protein: CASSLGGGNEQYF.

Concerning this clone itself: Other DNA sequences in this sample translate to the same CDR3. This rearrangement joins TRBV5-1 to TRBJ2-5; D not resolved. Germline V gene sequence: CDR1 SGHRS, CDR2 YFSETQ. This CDR3 is built from 11 residues. Between the trimmed V and J ends, which lost 2 bases and 2 bases, there was a span of 1 base. The CDR3 is CASSFQETQYF. CDR3 DNA: TGCGCCAGCAGCTTTCAAGAGACCCAGTACTTC.

The chain combines TRBV5-1 with TRBJ2-7, with a weak D call TRBD2 (5 bases). The V end lost 4 bases, the J end lost 7 bases, and 9 bases lay between the germline ends. Germline CDR1 and CDR2: SGHRS and YFSETQ. The CDR3 runs 11 residues. CDR3 nucleotides: TGCGCCAGCAGCGGGGAGTGGGAGCAGTACTTC. Translation: CASSGEWEQYF.

The chain combines TRBV5-4 with TRBJ2-5, with D perhaps TRBD2 (6 bases). V lost 1 base and J lost 0, with 10 bases in between. This CDR3 has 15 amino acids. CDR1 SGHNT and CDR2 YYREEE come from the germline V gene (reference sequence). The chain's CDR3 is CASSLLRGNQETQYF. In nucleotides, the CDR3 is TGTGCCAGCAGCTTGCTACGGGGGAACCAAGAGACCCAGTACTTC. The complete variable domain, with remaining parts taken from reference TRBV5-4 and TRBJ2-5, reads ETGVTQSPTHLIKTRGQQVTLRCSSQSGHNTVSWYQQALGQGPQFIFQYYREEENGRGNFPPRFSGLQFPNYSSELNVNALELDDSALYLCASSLLRGNQETQYFGPGTRLLVL.

The CDR3 DNA sequence: TGTGCCAGCATTATACCAAAGAACACTGAAGCTTTCTTT. Amino acids: CASIIPKNTEAFF. The chain carries TRBV2 and TRBJ1-1; D ambiguous. This CDR3 has 13 amino acids. Looked up from germline, CDR1 is SNHLY and CDR2 is FYNNEI. Trimming left V 7 bases short and J 1 base short, with 10 bases between.

The chain links TRBV19 to TRBJ2-6; the D is unclear. The V gene's germline CDR1 is LNHDA and CDR2 SQIVND (reference sequence). Trimming shortened V by 0 bases and J by 0 bases, and 3 bases separated the two germline ends. This CDR3 is built from 15 residues. CDR3 residues: CASSIDYSGANVLTF. The CDR3 nucleotides read TGTGCCAGTAGTATAGACTACTCTGGGGCCAACGTCCTGACTTTC.

This rearrangement joins TRBV11-1 to TRBJ1-6, with a weak D call TRBD1 (5 bases). V was shortened by 1 base and J by 7 bases, with 11 bases between the two germline ends. Germline V gene data show CDR1 as SGHAT and CDR2 as FQDESV (reference sequence). CDR3 length: 15 residues. The CDR3, as DNA: TGTGCCAGCAGCTTAGACGGGGGTCGGAATTCACCCCTCCACTTT. As protein: CASSLDGGRNSPLHF.

The chain combines TRBV6-6 with TRBJ2-5, with D possibly matching TRBD1 (6 bases). This CDR3 spans 15 amino acids. V lost 2 bases and J 5 bases, leaving 15 bases between the germline ends. Germline CDR1 and CDR2: MNHNY and SVGAGI (reference sequence). The CDR3 DNA sequence: TGTGCCAGCAGTTACCCATCCAGGGGACCGGAGACCCAGTACTTC. Translation gives CASSYPSRGPETQYF.

V and J are TRBV6-6 and TRBJ2-7; 7 positions agree with TRBD1. This CDR3 contains 15 residues. The germline gives CDR1 MNHNY, CDR2 SVGAGI (reference sequence). Trimming cost V 2 bases and J 5 bases; bases outside gene matches: 9. This CDR3 reads CASSYGVTGSNEQYF. CDR3 bases: TGTGCCAGCAGTTACGGCGTGACAGGGTCTAACGAGCAGTACTTC.

The chain joins TRBV5-6 to TRBJ1-4; 7 positions agree with TRBD1. Per the germline V gene, CDR1 is SGHDT and CDR2 is YYEEEE. The CDR3 is made up of 15 amino acids. V lost 1 base and J lost 6; bases outside the gene matches: 6. DNA of the CDR3: TGTGCCAGCAGCTTGAGGGGGCCGGGTGATGAAAAACTGTTTTTT. It specifies CASSLRGPGDEKLFF.

A word on this clone: Other DNA sequences in this sample translate to the same CDR3. J is TRBJ1-1 and V is TRBV28; the D is unclear. The CDR3 contains 13 residues. Germline-derived CDR1 and CDR2 are MDHEN and SYDVKM. The V end was cut by 2 bases, the J end by 2 bases, with 6 bases between. CDR3 sequence: CASSLNRNTEAFF. The CDR3 DNA follows: TGTGCCAGCAGTTTAAACAGAAACACTGAAGCTTTCTTT.

This chain uses TRBV6-4 with TRBJ1-1, with 8 nucleotides matching TRBD1. There are 15 residues in the CDR3. The V segment lost 8 bases and the J segment 8 bases; nucleotides outside the gene matches: 16. The germline V gene encodes CDR1 MRHNA and CDR2 SNTAGT. CDR3 nucleotide sequence: TGTGCCAGCTCCCTCGGGACAGGAGGAACAGGAGAAGCTTTCTTT. Its translation is CASSLGTGGTGEAFF.

J is TRBJ2-1 and V is TRBV18; TRBD2 matches 10 bases. Unmatched junction bases numbered 11, after V lost 1 base and J lost 5 bases. CDR3 length: 18 amino acids. Germline values: CDR1 KGHSH, CDR2 LQKENI. The CDR3 coding sequence is TGTGCCAGCTCACCACGGGCTAGCGGGAGTTGGTTGGACAATGAGCAGTTCTTC. Translated, it gives CASSPRASGSWLDNEQFF.

The chain has TRBV7-9 and TRBJ1-2, with 12 bases that match TRBD1. CDR1 and CDR2 (germline): SEHNR, FQNEAQ (reference sequence). The CDR3 totals 15 residues. V dropped 5 bases and J dropped 4; count of bases not matched to a gene: 5. Here the CDR3 reads CASSLGTGGVYGYTF. The CDR3 region has the DNA TGTGCCAGCAGCCTCGGGACAGGGGGCGTCTATGGCTACACCTTC.